The next 9 T cell receptor beta chains were all read from a single sample in a study of blood T cell repertoires in COVID-19. Libraries were prepared by immunoSEQ multiplex PCR; TCRdb keeps only in-frame clonotypes and omits some of them. The sample lists 20,000 to 25,000 clones; 73% were seen once. The sequenced material came from peripheral blood. The source is a human donor in a cohort sampled during active or convalescent COVID-19.

This sequence joins TRBV20-1 and TRBJ1-1; D ambiguous. Trimming shortened V by 3 bases and J by 8 bases, and 4 bases separated the two germline ends. Germline CDR1 DFQATT, CDR2 SNEGSKA (reference sequence). The CDR3 is 9 amino acids. This CDR3 is CSASPEAFF. CDR3 bases: TGCAGTGCTAGTCCAGAAGCTTTCTTT.

The rearrangement uses TRBV9 and TRBJ1-4; 9 positions match TRBD1. This CDR3 has 15 amino acids. CDR1 is SGDLS, CDR2 YYNGEE, per germline. The V segment lost 3 bases and the J segment 7 bases; nucleotides outside the gene matches: 7. This CDR3 is CASSERPGQGEKLFF. The CDR3 region has the DNA TGTGCCAGCAGCGAGAGGCCGGGACAGGGTGAAAAACTGTTTTTT.

Note on this clone: Other DNA sequences in the sample encode the same CDR3. V and J are TRBV30 and TRBJ1-4; tentative D call: TRBD1 (5 bases). CDR3 length: 12 amino acids. Per germline, CDR1 GTSNPN and CDR2 SVGIG (reference sequence). Trimming pared 2 bases from V and 8 bases from J, leaving 9 bases between. The CDR3 DNA reads TGTGCCTGGAGTCAGGGTGGAGAAAAACTGTTTTTT. It encodes CAWSQGGEKLFF.

This clone turned up a few times. The chain uses TRBV18 and TRBJ1-2, with unresolved D. CDR3 size: 12 residues. Germline V gene sequence: CDR1 KGHSH, CDR2 LQKENI. V was shortened by 5 bases and J by 9 bases, with 13 bases between the two germline ends. CDR3 DNA sequence: TGTGCCAGCTCATCATACACCAATAGCTACACCTTC. This sequence encodes CASSSYTNSYTF.

The chain joins TRBV5-1 to TRBJ1-3; D is unresolved. CDR1 is SGHRS, CDR2 YFSETQ, per germline. V lost 2 bases to trimming and J lost 2 bases, with 8 bases between them. CDR3 size: 14 residues. CDR3 bases: TGCGCCAGCAGCTTAGCGGAACCTGGAAACACCATATATTTT. Translating gives CASSLAEPGNTIYF.

This clone was seen a single time. The rearrangement joins TRBV7-2 to TRBJ2-6, with D perhaps matching TRBD1 (5 bases). CDR3 length equals 18 residues. V was shortened by 5 bases and J by 2 bases, with 19 bases between the two germline ends. The V gene's germline CDR1 is SGHTA and CDR2 FQGNSA. The CDR3 is CASSPSMWSRAGANVLTF. The CDR3 coding sequence is TGTGCCAGCAGCCCTTCGATGTGGTCCAGGGCTGGGGCCAACGTCCTGACTTTC. The full variable domain, its missing parts supplied by reference TRBV7-2 and TRBJ2-6, is GAGVSQSPSNKVTEKGKDVELRCDPISGHTALYWYRQSLGQGLEFLIYFQGNSAPDKSGLPSDRFSAERTGGSVSTLTIQRTQQEDSAVYLCASSPSMWSRAGANVLTFGAGSRLTVL.

CDR3 bases: TGTGCCAGCAGTGAAACAGGAGCCCACGAGCAGTACTTC. It translates to CASSETGAHEQYF. This chain connects TRBV2 to TRBJ2-7, with a tentative D call TRBD1 (5 bases). The CDR3 is 13 residues long. The V gene lost 2 bases and the J gene lost 5 bases, with 10 bases spanning the gap. Germline V gene lookup returns CDR1 SNHLY and CDR2 FYNNEI. The variable domain in full, completed from reference TRBV2 and TRBJ2-7, reads EPEVTQTPSHQVTQMGQEVILRCVPISNHLYFYWYRQILGQKVEFLVSFYNNEISEKSEIFDDQFSVERPDGSNFTLKIRSTKLEDSAMYFCASSETGAHEQYFGPGTRLTVT.

V and J are TRBV6-6 and TRBJ1-3, with no clear D. CDR1 and CDR2 from the germline V gene are MNHNY and SVGAGI (reference sequence). V lost 7 bases, J lost 4 bases, and 8 bases lay in between. The CDR3 consists of 12 residues. CDR3 DNA: TGTGCCAGCACCATAACAGGAAACACCATATATTTT. It is translated as CASTITGNTIYF.

The J gene is TRBJ2-1, the V gene TRBV10-3; 8 bases fit TRBD2. Trimming at V came to 6 bases and at J to 6 bases, leaving 7 bases not matched to a gene. Germline lookup yields CDR1 ENHRY and CDR2 SYGVKD. The CDR3 length is 14 residues. The CDR3 sequence: CAISVGAGANEQFF. CDR3 DNA sequence: TGTGCCATCAGCGTGGGAGCGGGAGCCAATGAGCAGTTCTTC.